The 32 T cell receptor beta chains listed next were all sequenced from one sample in a study of blood T cell repertoires in COVID-19. Here immunoSEQ multiplex PCR was the method, and the copy in TCRdb shows in-frame clones only, minus some. The sample records 250,000 or so clones, 88% being singletons. Sample: peripheral blood. These receptors were obtained from a woman in her thirties or forties who had recovered from COVID-19.

The chain has TRBV12-3 or TRBV12-4 and TRBJ2-1; D gene unclear. V lost 2 bases, J lost 7 bases, and 9 bases lay in between. The CDR3 has 13 residues. CDR3 loop: CASSLFSPNEQFF. The CDR3 DNA is TGTGCCAGCAGTTTATTTAGTCCTAATGAGCAGTTCTTC.

The chain's CDR3 is CARRAEAFF. CDR3 in DNA: TGTGCCAGACGAGCTGAAGCTTTCTTT. The rearrangement links TRBV5-3 to TRBJ1-1; D is uncertain. TRBV5-3 is an ORF for which the function is uncertain. Trimming stripped 7 bases from V and 6 bases from J, with 4 bases between. CDR3 length equals 9 residues.

This sequence joins TRBV19 and TRBJ1-5; TRBD1 is a possible D gene (5 bases). The CDR3 is 15 amino acids. Germline V gene sequence: CDR1 LNHDA, CDR2 SQIVND (reference sequence). Trimming took off 3 bases at V and 1 base at J, with 10 bases between the two ends. This CDR3 reads CASSIAGSSNQPQHF. DNA for the CDR3: TGTGCCAGTAGTATTGCAGGGTCGAGCAATCAGCCCCAGCATTTT.

The chain uses TRBV3-1 (or the pseudogene TRBV3-2) and TRBJ2-3; 10 nucleotides line up with TRBD2. Losses at the gene ends were 0 bases for V and 2 bases for J; bases not matched to a gene: 8. Germline V gene data show CDR1 as LGHDT and CDR2 as YNNKEL (reference sequence). The CDR3 loop spans 18 amino acids. The CDR3, as DNA: TGTGCCAGCAGCCAAGATCCTGCTAGCGGGAGCGACACAGATACGCAGTATTTT. Translation gives CASSQDPASGSDTDTQYF.

This clone was seen more than once but under ten times. This sequence joins TRBV7-2 and TRBJ2-2; possibly TRBD2 for D (7 bases). CDR1 is SGHTA and CDR2 is FQGNSA in the germline V gene. The CDR3 runs 17 residues. Trimming stripped 5 bases from V and 2 bases from J, with 18 bases between. The CDR3 protein is CASSPRPAGANTGELFF. The CDR3, as DNA: TGTGCCAGCAGCCCCCGGCCCGCGGGGGCTAACACCGGGGAGCTGTTTTTT.

This clone has a handful of counts. J is TRBJ1-5 and V is TRBV18; the D gene is possibly TRBD1 (6 bases). V was cut by 4 bases and J by 5 bases, with 9 bases left in between. The CDR3 is 13 amino acids. Germline-derived CDR1 and CDR2 are KGHSH and LQKENI. The CDR3 protein is CASSLKGDQPQHF. The CDR3, as DNA: TGTGCCAGCTCACTCAAGGGGGATCAGCCCCAGCATTTT.

The chain has TRBV10-3 and TRBJ1-2, with TRBD1 identical over 11 bases. Germline loops: CDR1 ENHRY, CDR2 SYGVKD. This CDR3 comprises 13 residues. Trimming took 7 bases from V and 6 from J; bases not matched to a gene: 4. Here the CDR3 DNA reads TGTGCCATCACCGTGGACAGGGGGCATGGCTACACCTTC. It codes for CAITVDRGHGYTF.

The chain links TRBV4-3 to TRBJ2-2; 8 positions match TRBD2. Germline CDR1 LGHNA, CDR2 YSLEER. This CDR3 is 20 amino acids long. Trimming cost V 4 bases and J 1 base; bases outside gene matches: 17. CDR3 DNA: TGCGCCAGCAGCCTTGGATTGGGACGCGGGAGGACAAAGAACACCGGGGAGCTGTTTTTT. Its protein product is CASSLGLGRGRTKNTGELFF.

The rearrangement links TRBV7-2 to TRBJ2-1; possible D gene TRBD1, 6 bases. This CDR3 is built from 16 residues. Looked up from germline, CDR1 is SGHTA and CDR2 is FQGNSA. V was clipped by 5 bases and J by 2 bases, with 16 bases between them. CDR3 coding DNA: TGTGCCAGCAGCCCCCTAGGGGGTCCGACCTACAATGAGCAGTTCTTC. Translating gives CASSPLGGPTYNEQFF.

J is TRBJ2-1 and V is TRBV6-1; TRBD2 aligns across 11 bases. In germline, CDR1 is MNHNS, CDR2 SASEGT. V was pared by 4 bases and J by 9 bases, with 8 bases of the junction left unmatched. CDR3 length equals 15 residues. This CDR3 reads CASSAAGLAASEQFF. The DNA of the CDR3 is TGTGCCAGCAGTGCAGCGGGACTAGCGGCCAGTGAGCAGTTCTTC.

The chain combines TRBV28 with TRBJ1-5; D is unresolved. The germline gives CDR1 MDHEN, CDR2 SYDVKM. Trimming cost V 5 bases and J 6 bases, with 8 bases left between them. The CDR3 has 12 amino acids. The CDR3 reads CASSPLGQPQHF. The CDR3 DNA reads as TGTGCCAGCAGTCCCCTAGGTCAGCCCCAGCATTTT.

V gene TRBV18 combines with J gene TRBJ2-5; D is uncertain. The germline V gene encodes CDR1 KGHSH and CDR2 LQKENI. The CDR3 runs to 13 residues. V lost 1 base and J 4 bases, leaving 7 bases between the germline ends. CDR3 DNA: TGTGCCAGCTCACCACTTCCCCTAGAGACCCAGTACTTC. It yields the protein CASSPLPLETQYF.

The chain uses TRBV9 and TRBJ2-3, with 10 bases that match TRBD2. V dropped 3 bases and J dropped 1; count of bases not matched to a gene: 11. The germline V gene has CDR1 SGDLS and CDR2 YYNGEE. This CDR3 has 18 residues. The DNA of the CDR3 is TGTGCCAGCAGCGGGCTGGCTAGCGGGAGTTCTGGCACAGATACGCAGTATTTT. Translating it yields CASSGLASGSSGTDTQYF. Full variable domain (outside the CDR3, taken from reference TRBV9 and TRBJ2-3): DSGVTQTPKHLITATGQRVTLRCSPRSGDLSVYWYQQSLDQGLQFLIQYYNGEERAKGNILERFSAQQFPDLHSELNLSSLELGDSALYFCASSGLASGSSGTDTQYFGPGTRLTVL.

The rearrangement joins TRBV29-1 to TRBJ1-1; possibly TRBD1 for D (5 bases). Trimming removed 3 bases from V and 11 bases from J, with 13 bases in between. The CDR3 has 11 residues. Germline V gene sequence: CDR1 SQVTM, CDR2 ANQGSEA. The CDR3 reads CSVDFGPGAFF. CDR3 nucleotides: TGCAGCGTTGATTTTGGGCCAGGGGCTTTCTTT.

The genes are TRBV15 and TRBJ2-4, with D unclear. Trimming took 0 bases from V and 1 from J, leaving 10 bases between them. The CDR3 has 16 amino acids. Germline V CDR1 and CDR2: LNHNV, YYDKDF (reference sequence). In nucleotides, the CDR3 is TGTGCCACCAGCAGAGAGCGTGGGCTGGCCAAAAACATTCAGTACTTC. Its translation is CATSRERGLAKNIQYF.

The genes are TRBV5-4 and TRBJ1-5; no clear D. This CDR3 is built from 12 residues. Germline V CDR1 and CDR2: SGHNT, YYREEE (reference sequence). Trimming took 4 bases from V and 7 from J, leaving 9 bases between them. The CDR3: CASSLDGQPQHF. The CDR3 DNA follows: TGTGCCAGCAGCCTCGACGGGCAGCCCCAGCATTTT.

The genes are TRBV7-2 and TRBJ2-2; no definite D call. V lost 2 bases and J 6 bases, leaving 4 bases between the germline ends. The V gene's germline CDR1 is SGHTA and CDR2 FQGNSA. The CDR3 sequence is 12 residues long. Written as DNA, the CDR3 is TGTGCCAGCAGCTTACGGGCCGGGGAGCTGTTTTTT. This translates into CASSLRAGELFF.

A remark on this clone: Other nucleotide sequences from this sample produce the same CDR3. The chain is built from TRBV18 and TRBJ2-7; D perhaps matches TRBD2 (6 bases). V lost 4 bases and J 0 bases, leaving 7 bases between the germline ends. This CDR3 region has 13 residues. CDR1 and CDR2 (germline): KGHSH, LQKENI. Written as DNA, the CDR3 is TGTGCCAGCTCACGGGGGGACTCCTACGAGCAGTACTTC. This translates into CASSRGDSYEQYF.

The rearrangement joins TRBV11-2 to TRBJ1-4, with D unresolved. CDR3 length: 14 amino acids. CDR1 and CDR2 (germline): SGHAT, FQNNGV. Trimming removed 5 bases at V and 8 bases at J, with 15 bases between. The CDR3 spells CASSPEAPREKLFF. The CDR3 DNA is TGTGCCAGCAGCCCCGAAGCCCCGAGGGAAAAACTGTTTTTT.

The V gene is TRBV5-5, the J gene TRBJ2-7; D possibly corresponds to TRBD1 (6 bases). Germline CDR1 and CDR2: SGHKS and YYEKEE (reference sequence). V was shortened by 3 bases and J by 7 bases, with 14 bases between the two germline ends. The CDR3 consists of 13 residues. The CDR3 DNA sequence: TGTGCCAGCAGCTCCCTAAACAGGGTTGAGCAGTACTTC. This encodes CASSSLNRVEQYF.

The chain couples TRBV9 to TRBJ1-1, with no clear D. This CDR3 has 15 residues. Germline CDR1 reads SGDLS; CDR2 reads YYNGEE. The V end lost 4 bases, the J end lost 4 bases, and 17 bases lay between the germline ends. The CDR3 DNA sequence: TGTGCCAGCAGCCCCCTGGGTAGGGAGGGCACTGAAGCTTTCTTT. It codes for CASSPLGREGTEAFF.

Note on this clone: The same CDR3 is also encoded by other DNA sequences in this sample. The genes are TRBV18 and TRBJ2-7, with 8 bases aligning to TRBD1. CDR3 size: 14 residues. Germline V gene lookup returns CDR1 KGHSH and CDR2 LQKENI. Trimming removed 0 bases from V and 4 bases from J; junction bases left unmatched: 2. DNA for the CDR3: TGTGCCAGCTCACCACCCACAGGGGGGTACGAGCAGTACTTC. It codes for CASSPPTGGYEQYF.

The gene calls are TRBV5-4 and TRBJ1-1; possible D gene TRBD1, 6 bases. Trimming cost V 4 bases and J 4 bases, with 17 bases left between them. This CDR3 region has 15 residues. The germline CDR1 and CDR2 sequences are SGHNT and YYREEE (reference sequence). The CDR3 region has the DNA TGTGCCAGCAGCCCGGGGGGGGCAGACCCCACTGAAGCTTTCTTT. Residues: CASSPGGADPTEAFF.

This chain joins TRBV19 and TRBJ1-6, with 12 bases aligning to TRBD1. This CDR3 spans 14 amino acids. V lost 7 bases and J lost 15; bases outside the gene matches: 10. Germline CDR1 reads LNHDA; CDR2 reads SQIVND (reference sequence). The DNA of the CDR3 is TGTGCCAGTACCCCGGGACAGGGGGCCTGGGGCCTCCACTTT. Translation gives CASTPGQGAWGLHF.

The chain uses TRBV7-2 and TRBJ1-2; 9 bases are shared with TRBD1. The CDR3 consists of 16 residues. From germline, CDR1 is SGHTA and CDR2 FQGNSA. V lost 3 bases to trimming and J lost 8 bases; unmatched junction nucleotides: 13. The DNA for the CDR3 is TGTGCCAGCAGCTTTAAAACCGGGACAGGGACCTCCGGCTACACCTTC. Amino acids: CASSFKTGTGTSGYTF.

The V gene is TRBV7-2, the J gene TRBJ1-5; 8 nucleotides agree with TRBD1. V dropped 5 bases and J dropped 6; count of bases not matched to a gene: 12. Germline V gene sequence: CDR1 SGHTA, CDR2 FQGNSA. The CDR3 spans 16 residues. Here the CDR3 reads CASSPAPAGGGQPQHF. Written as DNA, the CDR3 is TGTGCCAGCAGCCCTGCCCCGGCAGGGGGCGGTCAGCCCCAGCATTTT.

The genes are TRBV29-1 and TRBJ2-3; D not certain. Germline CDR1 is SQVTM and CDR2 is ANQGSEA. The germline V and J ends were trimmed by 4 bases and 6 bases, with 11 bases remaining between them. CDR3 length: 12 residues. The CDR3 sequence: CSVAGLTDTQYF. DNA of the CDR3: TGCAGCGTTGCCGGTCTCACCGATACGCAGTATTTT.

The chain has TRBV27 and TRBJ1-2, with 8 bases identical to TRBD1. The V gene end was trimmed by 5 bases and the J gene end by 0 bases; junction bases not matched to a gene: 2. The CDR3 loop spans 14 amino acids. The V gene's germline CDR1 is MNHEY and CDR2 SMNVEV (reference sequence). The CDR3 nucleotides read TGTGCCAGCAGTATACAGGGGGCTAACTATGGCTACACCTTC. This encodes CASSIQGANYGYTF.

This chain joins TRBV30 and TRBJ2-3, with a possible D match to TRBD1 (6 bases). The CDR3 is 11 amino acids. Looked up from germline, CDR1 is GTSNPN and CDR2 is SVGIG (reference sequence). V shed 7 bases and J shed 6 bases, with 11 bases lying between them. The chain's CDR3 is CASGRGDTQYF. Written as DNA, the CDR3 is TGTGCCTCTGGTAGGGGGGATACGCAGTATTTT.

The sample holds one count of this clone. This chain uses TRBV4-3 with TRBJ1-3; the D gene is possibly TRBD1 (6 bases). The V end was cut by 4 bases, the J end by 2 bases, with 12 bases between. The CDR3 is 15 amino acids. Germline assignment: CDR1 LGHNA and CDR2 YSLEER. In DNA, the CDR3 is TGCGCCAGCAGCCCCTACGGGGGGCCTGGAAACACCATATATTTT. Translation: CASSPYGGPGNTIYF.

The chain joins TRBV15 to TRBJ1-4; 8 positions match TRBD1. CDR3 length: 16 amino acids. The germline CDR1 and CDR2 sequences are LNHNV and YYDKDF (reference sequence). The V and J ends lost 4 bases and 2 bases, in that order; junction bases with no gene match: 6. CDR3 nucleotide sequence: TGTGCCACCAGCACCGTCAGGGGGCTTACTAATGAAAAACTGTTTTTT. The encoded protein is CATSTVRGLTNEKLFF.

On this clone: Other nucleotide sequences from this sample produce the same CDR3. The V gene is TRBV14, the J gene TRBJ1-3; D is undetermined. There are 15 residues in the CDR3. The V end lost 0 bases, the J end lost 1 base, and 7 bases lay between the germline ends. CDR1 is SGHDN and CDR2 is FVKESK in the germline V gene. The CDR3 DNA reads as TGTGCCAGCAGCCAAGATGCAGGTTCTGGAAACACCATATATTTT. It specifies CASSQDAGSGNTIYF. Combining the CDR3 with reference TRBV14 and TRBJ1-3 gives the whole variable domain EAGVTQFPSHSVIEKGQTVTLRCDPISGHDNLYWYRRVMGKEIKFLLHFVKESKQDESGMPNNRFLAERTGGTYSTLKVQPAELEDSGVYFCASSQDAGSGNTIYFGEGSWLTVV.